This T cell receptor beta chain was captured by sequencing in a study of identical twins. After template switching added a universal primer site, the resulting cDNA carried unique molecular identifiers. From the 5' RACE reads, TCRdb called clonotypes with MiXCR, one entry per CDR3 protein. The data contain 210,000 or so distinct CDR3 sequences, approximately 15% of them singletons. This clonotype was seen a few times. Deletions cut 3 bases from V and 4 bases from J, with 6 bases between. The CDR3 has 12 residues. These records were also assigned to another study, of T cells expressing NK-cell markers.

This sequence was found in a young woman in good health. This chain links TRBV12-3 or TRBV12-4 with TRBJ1-2; no definite D call. Input material: CD8+ T cells sorted from blood. In DNA, the CDR3 is TGTGCCAGCAGTTTCGGGGTCTATGGCTACACCTTC. This translates into CASSFGVYGYTF.